This TCR beta chain was documented in a study of cytomegalovirus exposure and HLA in healthy donors. About the study: An earlier analysis identified fewer than 130 million unique TCR beta sequences in about 179 million T cells.

Study results and caveats: Apart from CMV serostatus, no immune exposure information was available. The study assumed roughly uniform donor sequencing depth for presence/absence analyses. The investigators catalogued 164 TCR beta chains as cytomegalovirus-associated.

CDR3 size: 13 residues. CDR1 and CDR2 (germline): LNHDA, SQIVND (reference sequence). Trimming removed 11 bases from V and 2 bases from J, with 14 bases in between. The PCR had 60 Vbeta and 13 Jbeta primers. The repertoire was sequenced with immunoSEQ multiplex PCR; TCRdb's copy has only in-frame clones and lacks some. Altogether about 140,000 clones are present, roughly 79% being singletons, with the ten largest covering around 9.7%. Note on this clone: Its cognate antigen is unknown.

The sequenced sample was PBMCs. The clonotype was recovered from a woman aged 60 to 75 in good health and CMV-seropositive. The chain carries TRBV19 and TRBJ2-3; D may be TRBD2 (5 bases). As DNA, the CDR3 is TGTGCCTGCGGGTCGCAGTCCACAGATACGCAGTATTTT. This translates into CACGSQSTDTQYF.